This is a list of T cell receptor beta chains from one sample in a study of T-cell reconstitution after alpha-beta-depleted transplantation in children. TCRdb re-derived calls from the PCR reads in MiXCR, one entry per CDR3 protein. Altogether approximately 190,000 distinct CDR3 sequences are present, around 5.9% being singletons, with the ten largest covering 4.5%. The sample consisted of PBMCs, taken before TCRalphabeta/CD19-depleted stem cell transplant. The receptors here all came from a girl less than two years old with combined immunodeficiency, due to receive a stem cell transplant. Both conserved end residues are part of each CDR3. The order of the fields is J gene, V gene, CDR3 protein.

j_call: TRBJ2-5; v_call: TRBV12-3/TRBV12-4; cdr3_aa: CASRGQRAPPQETQYF
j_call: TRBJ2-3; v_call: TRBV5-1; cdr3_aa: CASSLVTLTDTQYF
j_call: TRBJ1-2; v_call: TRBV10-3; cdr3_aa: CAISKRQGWDGYTF
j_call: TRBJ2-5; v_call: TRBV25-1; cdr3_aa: CASSESRGDHRKKTQYF
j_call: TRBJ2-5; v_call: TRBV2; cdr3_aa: CASSEGTPDGTQYF
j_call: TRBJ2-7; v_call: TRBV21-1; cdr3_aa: CASTHGSPGHEQYF
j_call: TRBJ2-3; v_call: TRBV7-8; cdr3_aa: CASSLNGQGTDTQYF
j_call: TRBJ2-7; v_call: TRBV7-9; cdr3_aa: CASSLLADSYEQYF
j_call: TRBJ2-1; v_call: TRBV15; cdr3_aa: CATSREAGSYNEQFF
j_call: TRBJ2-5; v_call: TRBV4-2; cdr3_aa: CASSPRTSGRIIADKETQYF
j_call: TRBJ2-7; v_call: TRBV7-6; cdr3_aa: CASSLAHFGLAGNEQYF
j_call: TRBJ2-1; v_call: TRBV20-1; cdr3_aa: CSARDRPFSYNEQFF
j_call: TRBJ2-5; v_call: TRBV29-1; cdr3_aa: CSVGGFGEDSQETQYF
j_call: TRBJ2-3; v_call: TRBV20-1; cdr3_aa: CSARGLAGGTDTQYF
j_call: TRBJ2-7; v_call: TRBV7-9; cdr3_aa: CASSLGGLSSYEQYF
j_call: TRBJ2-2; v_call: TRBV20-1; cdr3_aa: CSARDGVAGELFF
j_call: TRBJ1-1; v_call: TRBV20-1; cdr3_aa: CSARADSNTEAFF
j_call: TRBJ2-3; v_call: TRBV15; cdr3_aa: CATTGRSTDTQYF
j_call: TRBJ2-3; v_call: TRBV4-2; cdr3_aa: CASSQSLPSGGTDTQYF
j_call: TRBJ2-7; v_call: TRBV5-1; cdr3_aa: CASSTDGTENVYEQYF
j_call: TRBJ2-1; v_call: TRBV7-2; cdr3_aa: CASSSLGGGGPFNEQFF
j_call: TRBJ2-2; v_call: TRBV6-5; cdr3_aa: CASSLGLAGTGELFF
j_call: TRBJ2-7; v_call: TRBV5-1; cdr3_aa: CASSVEYSSYEQYF
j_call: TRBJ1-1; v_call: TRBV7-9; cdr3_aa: CASSPRQGQGTEAFF
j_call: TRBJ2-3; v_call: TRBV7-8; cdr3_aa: CASSLKGHSTDTQYF
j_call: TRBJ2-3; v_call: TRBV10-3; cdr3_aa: CAISEQQGGADTQYF
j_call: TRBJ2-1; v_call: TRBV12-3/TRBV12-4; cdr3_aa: CASSRGLARYEQFF
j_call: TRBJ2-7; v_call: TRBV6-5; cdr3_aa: CASSYTGESSYEQYF
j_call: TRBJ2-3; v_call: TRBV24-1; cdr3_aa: CATSDLNTGGTDTQYF
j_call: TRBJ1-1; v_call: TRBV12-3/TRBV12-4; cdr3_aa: CASRITRAVNTEAFF
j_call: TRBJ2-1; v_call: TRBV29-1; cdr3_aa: CSVAGTPEALSYNEQFF
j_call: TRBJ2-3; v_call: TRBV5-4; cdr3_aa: CASSLGGSDTQYF
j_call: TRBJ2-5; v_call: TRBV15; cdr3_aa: CATSIPISGRGQETQYF
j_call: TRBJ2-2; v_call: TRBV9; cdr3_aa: CASSVGRTSGGVVNTGELFF
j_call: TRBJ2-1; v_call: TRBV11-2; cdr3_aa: CASSLVPGQGPVSYNEQFF
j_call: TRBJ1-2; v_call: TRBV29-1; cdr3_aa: CSVEELGGSGYTF
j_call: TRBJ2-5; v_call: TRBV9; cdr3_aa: CASSFRGQGAGSEETQYF
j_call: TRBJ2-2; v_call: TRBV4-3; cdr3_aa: CASSQEVTGISGELFF
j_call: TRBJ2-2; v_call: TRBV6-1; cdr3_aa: CASSESTASYTGELFF
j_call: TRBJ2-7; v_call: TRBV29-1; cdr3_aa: CSVDSPGGEQYF
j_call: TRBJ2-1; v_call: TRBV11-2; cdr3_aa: CASSLNRDEQFF
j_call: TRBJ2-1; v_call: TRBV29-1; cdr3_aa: CSVEGGFVEYNEQFF
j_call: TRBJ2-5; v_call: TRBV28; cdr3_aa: CASSPPGRLETQYF
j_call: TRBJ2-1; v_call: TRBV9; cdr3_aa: CASSPEGATYNEQFF
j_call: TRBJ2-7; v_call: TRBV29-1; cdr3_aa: CSALGTQGVKYEQYF
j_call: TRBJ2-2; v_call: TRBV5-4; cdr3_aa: CASSFQDWGGELFF
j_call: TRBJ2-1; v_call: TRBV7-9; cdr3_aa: CASSLALLGTSGNEQFF
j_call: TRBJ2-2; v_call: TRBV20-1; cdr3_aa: CSAREYQDTGELFF
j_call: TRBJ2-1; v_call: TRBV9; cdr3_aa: CASSPGLAVQFF
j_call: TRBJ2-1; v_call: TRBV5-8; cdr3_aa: CASSAGTSTSDEQFF
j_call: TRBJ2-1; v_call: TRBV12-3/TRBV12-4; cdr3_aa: CASSPEGGGAYEQFF
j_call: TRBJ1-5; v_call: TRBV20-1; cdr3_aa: CSARDDRSYSNQPQHF
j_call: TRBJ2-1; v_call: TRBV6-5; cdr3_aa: CASSYNGGLNNEQFF
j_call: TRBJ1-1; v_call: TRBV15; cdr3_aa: CATSLDRIQGAVEAFF